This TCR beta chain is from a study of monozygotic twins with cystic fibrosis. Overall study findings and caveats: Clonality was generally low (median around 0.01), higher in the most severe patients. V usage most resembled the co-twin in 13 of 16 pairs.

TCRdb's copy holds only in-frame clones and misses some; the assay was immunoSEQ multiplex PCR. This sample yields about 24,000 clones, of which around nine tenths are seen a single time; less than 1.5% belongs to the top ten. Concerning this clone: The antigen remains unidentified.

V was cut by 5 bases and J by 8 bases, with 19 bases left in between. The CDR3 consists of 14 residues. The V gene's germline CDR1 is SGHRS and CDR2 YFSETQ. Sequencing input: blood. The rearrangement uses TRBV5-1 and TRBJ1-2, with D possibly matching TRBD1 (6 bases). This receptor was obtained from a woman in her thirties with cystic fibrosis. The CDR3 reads CASSPTPWGQGYTF. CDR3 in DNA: TGCGCCAGCAGTCCTACGCCCTGGGGGCAAGGCTACACCTTC.